This TCR beta chain was captured by sequencing in a study of T cells in tuberculosis. Background on the study: Sequenced TCRs come from CD1B-GMM tetramer-binding T cells. A South African cohort included IGRA-negative adolescents, latently infected IGRA-positive adolescents and adults with active tuberculosis. PBMC were archived before or within 7 days of starting treatment.

Time point denoted: new active TB diagnosis, blood taken before or within 7 days of starting treatment. Tuberculosis was confirmed by positive sputum smear and/or M. tuberculosis culture. Germline V gene lookup returns CDR1 LNHDA and CDR2 SQIVND (reference sequence). V lost 8 bases and J 0 bases, leaving 16 bases between the germline ends. The CDR3 has 16 residues. This table comes from immunoSEQ multiplex PCR, and its TCRdb copy is limited to in-frame clones, with some not included. The sample holds approximately 35,000 clones, 92% seen once. The material sequenced was PBMCs, taken at tuberculosis diagnosis. The chain joins TRBV19 to TRBJ1-4; D perhaps matches TRBD1 (5 bases). The clonotype originates from an adult with tuberculosis. Some clones in this sample may be carry-over from other donors' samples. CDR3 amino acids: CASGEQASATNEKLFF. DNA for the CDR3: TGTGCCAGTGGGGAACAGGCTTCAGCAACTAATGAAAAACTGTTTTTT.